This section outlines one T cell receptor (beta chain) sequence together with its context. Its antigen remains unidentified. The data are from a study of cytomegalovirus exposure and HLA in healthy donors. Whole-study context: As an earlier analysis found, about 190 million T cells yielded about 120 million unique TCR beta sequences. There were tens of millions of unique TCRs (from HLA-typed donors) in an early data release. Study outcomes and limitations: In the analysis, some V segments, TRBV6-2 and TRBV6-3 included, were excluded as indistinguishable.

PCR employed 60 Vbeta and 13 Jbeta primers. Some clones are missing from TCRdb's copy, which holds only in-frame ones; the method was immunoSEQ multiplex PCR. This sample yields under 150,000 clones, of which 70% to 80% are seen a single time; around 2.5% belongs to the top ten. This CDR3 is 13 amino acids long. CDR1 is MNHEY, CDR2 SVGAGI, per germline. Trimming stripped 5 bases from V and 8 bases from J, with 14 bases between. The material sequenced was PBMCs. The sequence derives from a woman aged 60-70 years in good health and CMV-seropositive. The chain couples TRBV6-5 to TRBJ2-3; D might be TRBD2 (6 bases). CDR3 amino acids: CASSTGLAGTQYF. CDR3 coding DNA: TGTGCCAGCAGTACGGGACTCGCGGGTACGCAGTATTTT.